The entry below describes one T cell receptor beta chain. This specimen comes from a study of shared clonotypes between healthy human individuals. Assay used: immunoSEQ multiplex PCR; TCRdb lists only in-frame clones, some missing. The sample has roughly 500,000 clones, roughly 77% seen once. The donors were adults (healthy and HIV-negative) with no recent acute infections or vaccinations. The germline V gene encodes CDR1 LNHNV and CDR2 YYDKDF (reference sequence). The V end was cut by 11 bases, the J end by 1 base, with 14 bases between. The CDR3 sequence is 13 residues long. V usage is TRBV15 and J usage is TRBJ2-5; the D is unclear. The sample consisted of PBMCs. The receptor was derived from a woman aged 40 to 50 in good health. Some clones in this sample may be carry-over from other donors' samples. CDR3: CASRTASQETQYF. The CDR3 DNA is TGTGCCTCCCGGACGGCCAGCCAAGAGACCCAGTACTTC.